These 18 T cell receptor beta chains were sequenced from one sample in a study of blood T cell repertoires in COVID-19. The assay was immunoSEQ multiplex PCR, and TCRdb's table has in-frame clones only and misses some. The profile covers 150,000 to 200,000 clones, with around 84% appearing a single time and roughly 19% taken by the ten largest. The sample consisted of peripheral blood. Receptors originate from an elderly woman with acute or convalescent COVID-19.

This clone was seen more than once but under ten times. The rearrangement joins TRBV28 to TRBJ1-3; no definite D call. CDR3 length: 12 residues. Per germline, CDR1 MDHEN and CDR2 SYDVKM. The V gene lost 4 bases and the J gene lost 8 bases, with 9 bases spanning the gap. The CDR3, as DNA: TGTGCCAGCAGTTCCCCACTGGACACCATATATTTT. It translates to CASSSPLDTIYF.

The CDR3 nucleotides are TGTGCCAGCAGTCATCGGGGGGCGGGCAATCAGCCCCAGCATTTT. It translates to CASSHRGAGNQPQHF. The V and J genes are TRBV3-1 (or the pseudogene TRBV3-2) and TRBJ1-5, with D perhaps matching TRBD1 (6 bases). Germline lookup yields CDR1 LGHDT and CDR2 YNNKEL (reference sequence). The germline V and J ends were trimmed by 6 bases and 2 bases, with 14 bases remaining between them. This CDR3 contains 15 residues.

The rearrangement joins TRBV6-5 to TRBJ2-1; 14 positions match TRBD2. Germline-derived CDR1 and CDR2 are MNHEY and SVGAGI. The CDR3 is 15 residues long. Unmatched junction bases numbered 9, after V lost 8 bases and J lost 9 bases. The CDR3 sequence is CASPGLAGAAAEQFF. CDR3 in DNA: TGTGCCAGCCCGGGACTAGCGGGGGCGGCCGCTGAGCAGTTCTTC.

The chain is built from TRBV3-1 (or the pseudogene TRBV3-2) and TRBJ2-1; 7 bases agree with TRBD2. V gave up 1 base and J gave up 7 bases; unmatched junction bases: 10. CDR3 length: 16 residues. Germline V lookup: CDR1 LGHDT, CDR2 YNNKEL (reference sequence). The CDR3 sequence is CASSQGWGGDSNEQFF. CDR3 sequence (DNA): TGTGCCAGCAGCCAAGGCTGGGGGGGAGATAGTAATGAGCAGTTCTTC.

As DNA, the CDR3 is TGTGCCAGTAGTATTGGACTAGCTCCCCAAGAGACCCAGTACTTC. This sequence encodes CASSIGLAPQETQYF. The chain combines TRBV19 with TRBJ2-5, with 8 bases fitting TRBD2. With V trimmed by 3 bases and J by 1 base, 4 bases remained unmatched. Germline V gives CDR1 LNHDA, CDR2 SQIVND (reference sequence). The CDR3 runs 15 residues.

Only one count was recorded for this clone. This rearrangement joins TRBV6-5 to TRBJ2-7; 9 bases agree with TRBD1. Germline loops: CDR1 MNHEY, CDR2 SVGAGI. With V trimmed by 0 bases and J by 0 bases, 3 bases remained unmatched. The CDR3 has 16 residues. The CDR3 sequence is CASSYSGTGNSYEQYF. The CDR3 nucleotides are TGTGCCAGCAGTTACTCGGGGACAGGGAACTCCTACGAGCAGTACTTC.

This clone came up once. V and J are TRBV6-5 and TRBJ2-5; TRBD2 matches 8 bases. The J segment lost 5 bases and the V segment lost 0 bases, leaving 5 bases of the junction unmatched. This CDR3 has 15 amino acids. Germline V gives CDR1 MNHEY, CDR2 SVGAGI. The CDR3 region has the DNA TGTGCCAGCAGTTACTCTAGCGGGACCAGGGAGACCCAGTACTTC. This translates into CASSYSSGTRETQYF.

This clone turned up a few times. V gene TRBV14 combines with J gene TRBJ1-1; D possibly corresponds to TRBD1 (6 bases). The germline V and J ends were trimmed by 4 bases and 1 base, with 13 bases remaining between them. This CDR3 spans 15 amino acids. CDR1 and CDR2 (germline): SGHDN, FVKESK. The CDR3 loop reads CASSLLGTRNTEAFF. For the CDR3, the DNA is TGTGCCAGCAGCCTTCTAGGGACAAGGAACACTGAAGCTTTCTTT.

The gene calls are TRBV5-8 and TRBJ1-5, with D perhaps TRBD1 (6 bases). The CDR3 sequence is 15 residues long. From germline, CDR1 is SGHTS and CDR2 YDEGEE. The germline V and J ends were trimmed by 4 bases and 4 bases, with 15 bases remaining between them. CDR3 in DNA: TGTGCCAGCAGCAGTACCGGGACATCTAATCAGCCCCAGCATTTT. Protein product: CASSSTGTSNQPQHF.

The rearrangement uses TRBV5-1 and TRBJ2-3; D is unresolved. The CDR3 loop spans 15 amino acids. The V gene's germline CDR1 is SGHRS and CDR2 YFSETQ. The ends were cut back, 3 bases at V and 0 bases at J, with 11 bases in the middle. The CDR3 DNA sequence: TGCGCCAGCAGCTACCTGGGCTCTAGCACAGATACGCAGTATTTT. The encoded protein is CASSYLGSSTDTQYF.

The chain links TRBV5-1 to TRBJ2-1; 9 bases match TRBD2. V lost 5 bases and J lost 3; bases outside the gene matches: 9. Germline assignment: CDR1 SGHRS and CDR2 YFSETQ. The CDR3 covers 16 residues. In DNA form, the CDR3 reads TGCGCCAGCAGGCCACTAGCGGGTGGTAGCTACAATGAGCAGTTCTTC. Amino acid sequence: CASRPLAGGSYNEQFF.

This clone was counted once. The genes are TRBV3-1 (or the pseudogene TRBV3-2) and TRBJ2-1; 10 positions agree with TRBD2. V lost 1 base, J lost 7 bases, and 4 bases stayed unmatched. The CDR3 runs to 15 residues. CDR1 and CDR2 (germline): LGHDT, YNNKEL (reference sequence). This CDR3 is CASSQVLAGRNEQFF. CDR3 in DNA: TGTGCCAGCAGCCAAGTACTAGCGGGAAGGAATGAGCAGTTCTTC.

The V call is TRBV5-1, the J call TRBJ2-1; D might be TRBD2 (5 bases). The CDR3 extends over 12 amino acids. Germline-derived CDR1 and CDR2 are SGHRS and YFSETQ. Trimming removed 1 base from V and 9 bases from J, with 8 bases in between. The CDR3 region is CASSLTRTEQFF. The CDR3 coding sequence is TGCGCCAGCAGCTTGACTAGGACTGAGCAGTTCTTC.

This clone occurred a few times. The V call is TRBV6-6, the J call TRBJ1-3; 10 bases are a match to TRBD1. The CDR3 sequence is 15 residues long. Germline V gene sequence: CDR1 MNHNY, CDR2 SVGAGI (reference sequence). V shed 6 bases and J 7 bases; nucleotides not matched to a gene: 9. The CDR3 sequence: CASSFSDRGFNTIYF. CDR3 DNA: TGTGCCAGCAGCTTTTCGGACAGGGGGTTTAACACCATATATTTT.

This clone occurred a few times. V is TRBV27 and J is TRBJ1-1; D perhaps matches TRBD1 (6 bases). The ends were cut back, 2 bases at V and 4 bases at J, with 17 bases in the middle. The CDR3 runs 16 residues. Germline V gives CDR1 MNHEY, CDR2 SMNVEV (reference sequence). In DNA form, the CDR3 reads TGTGCCAGCAGTTTAATAGCAGGGGCTTTTGGCACTGAAGCTTTCTTT. This gives the protein CASSLIAGAFGTEAFF.

This clone was observed a single time. The gene calls are TRBV7-2 and TRBJ1-2, with 7 bases fitting TRBD1. With 5 bases clipped from V and 1 base from J, the junction kept 19 bases outside the gene matches. The CDR3 totals 19 residues. CDR1 and CDR2 from the germline V gene are SGHTA and FQGNSA. The CDR3 coding sequence is TGTGCCAGCAGCCCGTTCAAAGGGACAGCCGAATATTATAACTATGGCTACACCTTC. It yields the protein CASSPFKGTAEYYNYGYTF.

J is TRBJ1-2 and V is TRBV11-2, with D unclear. V lost 3 bases and J lost 7, with 9 bases in between. Germline V gene lookup returns CDR1 SGHAT and CDR2 FQNNGV. The CDR3 sequence is 12 residues long. The CDR3, as DNA: TGTGCCAGCAGCTTCCCCGGGGTTGGCTACACCTTC. Amino acids: CASSFPGVGYTF. The full variable domain, with the rest looked up from reference TRBV11-2 and TRBJ1-2, is EAGVAQSPRYKIIEKRQSVAFWCNPISGHATLYWYQQILGQGPKLLIQFQNNGVVDDSQLPKDRFSAERLKGVDSTLKIQPAKLEDSAVYLCASSFPGVGYTFGSGTRLTVV.

Here the CDR3 DNA reads TGTGCCAGCAGCTTACCTTATAGGACAGGGAAAAACATTCAGTACTTC. Translation gives CASSLPYRTGKNIQYF. The V gene is TRBV7-9, the J gene TRBJ2-4; TRBD1 matches 8 bases. This CDR3 is 16 amino acids long. Germline V gene lookup returns CDR1 SEHNR and CDR2 FQNEAQ (reference sequence). The V and J ends lost 2 bases and 4 bases, in that order; junction bases with no gene match: 7.